This passage covers 17 T cell receptor beta chains from one sample sequenced in a study of T cell changes during pregnancy in multiple sclerosis. The method was immunoSEQ multiplex PCR; TCRdb's version includes in-frame clones alone and lacks a portion of them. This sample has approximately 52,000 clones, with approximately 92% found just once. Sequences were derived from CD4+ T cells from peripheral blood mononuclear cells, sampled in the second trimester of pregnancy. These receptors came from a female donor in good health, enrolled as a control in a pregnancy study.

This CDR3 reads CASSSREDKARGQPQHF. The CDR3 DNA reads TGTGCCAGCAGCTCCCGAGAGGATAAGGCCCGGGGTCAGCCCCAGCATTTT. The rearrangement uses TRBV13 and TRBJ1-5; D not resolved. CDR1 PRHDT and CDR2 FYEKMQ come from the germline V gene (reference sequence). The CDR3 has 17 residues. Trimming removed 4 bases from V and 6 bases from J, with 22 bases in between.

Comments on this clone: Other nucleotide sequences from this sample produce the same CDR3. The rearrangement joins TRBV6-5 to TRBJ1-2; D uncertain. Germline values: CDR1 MNHEY, CDR2 SVGAGI. V shed 0 bases and J shed 4 bases, with 6 bases lying between them. CDR3 length equals 13 residues. The chain's CDR3 is CASSYSGSYGYTF. The CDR3 DNA follows: TGTGCCAGCAGTTACTCGGGCAGCTATGGCTACACCTTC.

V gene TRBV9 combines with J gene TRBJ2-7, with TRBD1 as a possible D gene (6 bases). Germline V gives CDR1 SGDLS, CDR2 YYNGEE. V was clipped by 6 bases and J by 0 bases, with 13 bases between them. The length of the CDR3 is 14 residues. In nucleotides, the CDR3 is TGTGCCAGCACCCCAGGGGTATCCTCCTACGAGCAGTACTTC. Protein product: CASTPGVSSYEQYF.

The V call is TRBV25-1, the J call TRBJ2-1, with 9 bases fitting TRBD2. From germline, CDR1 is MGHDK and CDR2 SYGVNS. The junction had 15 bases not matched to a gene; V was cut back by 2 bases and J by 7 bases. CDR3 length: 18 amino acids. The CDR3 sequence: CASSERVAGDGAGNEQFF. The CDR3 nucleotides read TGTGCCAGCAGTGAAAGGGTAGCGGGGGACGGGGCAGGGAATGAGCAGTTCTTC.

The chain carries TRBV5-1 and TRBJ2-5, with 10 bases matching TRBD1. The junction had 4 bases not matched to a gene; V was cut back by 2 bases and J by 3 bases. Germline V gene sequence: CDR1 SGHRS, CDR2 YFSETQ. This CDR3 contains 15 residues. The CDR3 DNA follows: TGCGCCAGCAGCTTTTCCGGGACAGGGGAAGAGACCCAGTACTTC. Translation gives CASSFSGTGEETQYF. Full variable domain (missing parts from reference TRBV5-1 and TRBJ2-5): KAGVTQTPRYLIKTRGQQVTLSCSPISGHRSVSWYQQTPGQGLQFLFEYFSETQRNKGNFPGRFSGRQFSNSRSEMNVSTLELGDSALYLCASSFSGTGEETQYFGPGTRLLVL.

The chain recombines TRBV15 with TRBJ2-1, with 9 bases aligning to TRBD1. The CDR3 loop spans 15 amino acids. CDR1 is LNHNV, CDR2 YYDKDF, per germline (reference sequence). V shed 2 bases and J 4 bases; nucleotides not matched to a gene: 3. As DNA, the CDR3 is TGTGCCACCAGCAGAACAGGGGGCCAATACAATGAGCAGTTCTTC. Protein: CATSRTGGQYNEQFF.

The chain recombines TRBV5-1 with TRBJ2-7, with D perhaps TRBD1 (5 bases). Between the trimmed V and J ends, which lost 0 bases and 2 bases, there was a span of 9 bases. This CDR3 has 14 residues. Germline V gene sequence: CDR1 SGHRS, CDR2 YFSETQ. CDR3 loop: CASSLGTPTYEQYF. The CDR3 coding sequence is TGCGCCAGCAGCTTGGGGACACCGACCTACGAGCAGTACTTC. The variable domain in full, completed from reference TRBV5-1 and TRBJ2-7, reads KAGVTQTPRYLIKTRGQQVTLSCSPISGHRSVSWYQQTPGQGLQFLFEYFSETQRNKGNFPGRFSGRQFSNSRSEMNVSTLELGDSALYLCASSLGTPTYEQYFGPGTRLTVT.

The DNA of the CDR3 is TGTGCTAGTGGTTTGACCAACGACAGGTTCTATGGCTACACCTTC. Translation gives CASGLTNDRFYGYTF. This chain connects TRBV12-5 to TRBJ1-2, with TRBD1 as a possible D gene (6 bases). Germline CDR1 is LGHNT and CDR2 is FRNRAP. The CDR3 consists of 15 residues. V was trimmed by 2 bases and J by 4 bases, leaving 14 bases between them.

The chain combines TRBV6-1 with TRBJ1-6; D possibly corresponds to TRBD1 (5 bases). CDR3 length: 15 amino acids. CDR1 is MNHNS and CDR2 is SASEGT in the germline V gene. The ends were cut back, 0 bases at V and 9 bases at J, with 12 bases in the middle. The CDR3 loop reads CASSEAPGMTSPLHF. The DNA of the CDR3 is TGTGCCAGCAGTGAAGCGCCAGGGATGACTTCACCCCTCCACTTT.

V and J are TRBV7-6 and TRBJ1-5, with 10 positions matching TRBD1. Per the germline V gene, CDR1 is SGHVS and CDR2 is FNYEAQ. The V segment lost 5 bases and the J segment 7 bases; nucleotides outside the gene matches: 8. This CDR3 is built from 15 residues. CDR3 sequence reads: CASSGDRGFNQPQHF. The DNA for the CDR3 is TGTGCCAGCAGCGGGGACAGGGGATTCAACCAGCCCCAGCATTTT.

The chain combines TRBV19 with TRBJ2-7; TRBD2 aligns across 7 bases. V was pared by 5 bases and J by 2 bases, with 12 bases of the junction left unmatched. The CDR3 covers 16 residues. Germline V gene sequence: CDR1 LNHDA, CDR2 SQIVND (reference sequence). The CDR3 here is CASSHTSALGAYEQYF. The CDR3 DNA sequence: TGTGCCAGTAGTCACACTAGCGCCCTGGGGGCCTACGAGCAGTACTTC.

This chain joins TRBV5-1 and TRBJ1-2, with TRBD1 identical over 9 bases. In germline, CDR1 is SGHRS, CDR2 YFSETQ. V gave up 4 bases and J gave up 4 bases; unmatched junction bases: 11. The CDR3 totals 16 residues. This CDR3 is CASSVGTGKHAYGYTF. The CDR3 region has the DNA TGCGCCAGCAGCGTCGGGACAGGGAAGCATGCCTATGGCTACACCTTC.

About this clone itself: The sample contains more than one DNA sequence encoding this CDR3. The rearrangement links TRBV28 to TRBJ1-2, with TRBD1 identical over 11 bases. This CDR3 contains 14 residues. CDR1 is MDHEN, CDR2 SYDVKM, per germline. J lost 4 bases, V lost 8 bases, and 6 bases had no gene match. In DNA, the CDR3 is TGTGCCAGCTGGGACAGGGGGAGCGGCTATGGCTACACCTTC. Translation gives CASWDRGSGYGYTF.

The chain recombines TRBV5-4 with TRBJ2-3, with D possibly being TRBD1 (6 bases). This CDR3 is 14 amino acids long. Per germline, CDR1 SGHNT and CDR2 YYREEE (reference sequence). Trimming removed 2 bases from V and 4 bases from J, with 11 bases in between. The CDR3 is CASSFYRVADTQYF. The CDR3 DNA reads TGTGCCAGCAGCTTCTACAGGGTTGCAGATACGCAGTATTTT. The full variable domain, in which reference TRBV5-4 and TRBJ2-3 provide the parts outside the CDR3, is ETGVTQSPTHLIKTRGQQVTLRCSSQSGHNTVSWYQQALGQGPQFIFQYYREEENGRGNFPPRFSGLQFPNYSSELNVNALELDDSALYLCASSFYRVADTQYFGPGTRLTVL.

The chain carries TRBV5-1 and TRBJ2-7; 9 nucleotides align to TRBD1. The CDR3 contains 14 residues. V trimming: 0 bases; J trimming: 4 bases; junction bases outside the gene matches: 2. Looked up from germline, CDR1 is SGHRS and CDR2 is YFSETQ. The CDR3 DNA is TGCGCCAGCAGCTTGGAGACAGGGGGTTACGAGCAGTACTTC. Translated: CASSLETGGYEQYF.

The chain combines TRBV5-1 with TRBJ1-6, with 8 nucleotides matching TRBD1. Germline lookup yields CDR1 SGHRS and CDR2 YFSETQ. This CDR3 has 15 amino acids. Unmatched junction bases numbered 5, after V lost 1 base and J lost 8 bases. CDR3 bases: TGCGCCAGCAGCTTGTCGGGACAGGCATATTCACCCCTCCACTTT. It specifies CASSLSGQAYSPLHF.

This chain uses TRBV6-6 with TRBJ2-7; tentatively, D is TRBD1 (5 bases). The CDR3 has 15 residues. CDR1 is MNHNY, CDR2 SVGAGI, per germline (reference sequence). Trimming cost V 0 bases and J 3 bases, with 12 bases left between them. CDR3 in DNA: TGTGCCAGCAGTTACTCGAGTCAGGGTAACTACGAGCAGTACTTC. This gives the protein CASSYSSQGNYEQYF.